The 6 T cell receptor beta chains reported below all come from one sample, sequenced in a study of blood T cell repertoires in COVID-19. TCRdb keeps only in-frame clones here, not all; method: immunoSEQ multiplex PCR. Of around 300,000 clones in the sample, about nine tenths are singletons; the top ten hold 0.9% to 1%. Sequencing was done on a sample of peripheral blood. These receptors were collected from a woman between 40 and 55 years old who had recovered from COVID-19.

The chain carries TRBV5-1 and TRBJ2-7; 12 bases are shared with TRBD2. Germline lookup yields CDR1 SGHRS and CDR2 YFSETQ. The CDR3 loop spans 16 amino acids. The V gene end was trimmed by 0 bases and the J gene end by 2 bases; junction bases not matched to a gene: 3. The CDR3: CASSLELAGGTYEQYF. CDR3 in DNA: TGCGCCAGCAGCTTGGAACTAGCGGGAGGCACCTACGAGCAGTACTTC.

V usage is TRBV11-3 and J usage is TRBJ2-7, with D possibly matching TRBD1 (6 bases). CDR3 size: 17 residues. V gave up 0 bases and J gave up 3 bases, with 18 bases separating them. Germline assignment: CDR1 SGHNT and CDR2 YENEEA. The chain's CDR3 is CASSLDWTATLDYEQYF. The CDR3 DNA sequence: TGTGCCAGCAGCTTAGATTGGACAGCCACCTTAGACTACGAGCAGTACTTC. Full variable domain (remainder filled in from reference TRBV11-3 and TRBJ2-7): EAGVVQSPRYKIIEKKQPVAFWCNPISGHNTLYWYLQNLGQGPELLIRYENEEAVDDSQLPKDRFSAERLKGVDSTLKIQPAELGDSAVYLCASSLDWTATLDYEQYFGPGTRLTVT.

A few counts support this clone. The chain recombines TRBV7-2 with TRBJ2-1, with 8 bases identical to TRBD2. CDR3 length: 16 residues. CDR1 and CDR2 from the germline V gene are SGHTA and FQGNSA. J lost 10 bases, V lost 0 bases, and 11 bases had no gene match. This CDR3 reads CASSLARSGSLSEQFF. CDR3 nucleotides: TGTGCCAGCAGCTTAGCTCGCAGCGGGAGTCTGTCCGAGCAGTTCTTC.

The chain links TRBV24-1 to TRBJ2-6; the D gene is possibly TRBD2 (6 bases). CDR3 length: 13 amino acids. V lost 10 bases, J lost 2 bases, and 8 bases lay in between. Germline-derived CDR1 and CDR2 are KGHDR and SFDVKD. The CDR3 DNA is TGTGCCACTGGGACTGCTGGGGCCAACGTCCTGACTTTC. Protein: CATGTAGANVLTF.

V gene TRBV30 combines with J gene TRBJ1-5; D ambiguous. This CDR3 is built from 13 residues. V lost 2 bases and J 3 bases, leaving 8 bases between the germline ends. From germline, CDR1 is GTSNPN and CDR2 SVGIG (reference sequence). In DNA form, the CDR3 reads TGTGCCTGGAGTTTCGGGGTCAATCAGCCCCAGCATTTT. Protein sequence: CAWSFGVNQPQHF.

This rearrangement joins TRBV4-1 to TRBJ2-1, with 10 bases fitting TRBD2. Germline CDR1 and CDR2: MGHRA and YSYEKL. After removal of 3 bases from V and 2 bases from J, the junction contained 7 bases not matched to a gene. The CDR3 is 17 amino acids. The DNA for the CDR3 is TGCGCCAGCAGCCAGGGGCTAGCGGGAGTTACCTACAATGAGCAGTTCTTC. Protein sequence: CASSQGLAGVTYNEQFF.